Presented here are 30 T cell receptor beta chains from one specimen sequenced in a study of spatial heterogeneity in lung cancer. TCRdb used MiXCR to reprocess the 5' RACE reads, holding one entry per CDR3 protein. This sample has 9,500 to 13,000 distinct CDR3 sequences, with 9.5% to 13% found just once. Whole-study findings and limits: Expanded intratumoral alpha and beta TCR counts tracked tumor mutation counts.

Documented time point: sample taken at primary tumor resection. Their antigens are not known. The specimen was lung tumor tissue, collected at surgery. The receptors derive from a female donor with early-stage non-small cell lung cancer.

Notes on this clonotype: A much larger clone lies one base from this, so it may be a read error. This chain links TRBV14 with TRBJ2-3; no clear D gene. Trimming stripped 3 bases from V and 11 bases from J, with 12 bases between. CDR1 SGHDN and CDR2 FVKESK come from the germline V gene. This CDR3 is 12 amino acids long. The CDR3 spells CASSHGAARQYF. In DNA, the CDR3 is TGTGCCAGCAGCCACGGCGCGGCGCGGCAGTATTTT.

The rearrangement joins TRBV2 to TRBJ1-3; no reliable D call. The CDR3 runs 16 residues. Trimming removed 6 bases from V and 0 bases from J, with 15 bases in between. Germline CDR1 SNHLY, CDR2 FYNNEI. CDR3 region: CASRRSHSSSGNTIYF. DNA for the CDR3: TGTGCCAGCAGGCGATCCCACAGCTCCTCTGGAAACACCATATATTTT.

This clonotype showed up many times. The V and J genes are TRBV6-2 or TRBV6-3 and TRBJ2-1, with 9 bases aligning to TRBD1. CDR1 is MNHEY, CDR2 SVGEGT, per germline. V lost 6 bases and J lost 4; bases outside the gene matches: 7. The CDR3 runs to 15 residues. CDR3 nucleotide sequence: TGTGCCAGCAGAGATACAGGGGGCTGGTACAATGAGCAGTTCTTC. As protein: CASRDTGGWYNEQFF.

The table lists this clonotype with many counts. This chain links TRBV20-1 with TRBJ2-5; D uncertain. The germline V gene encodes CDR1 DFQATT and CDR2 SNEGSKA (reference sequence). This CDR3 contains 13 residues. Deletions cut 6 bases from V and 6 bases from J, with 17 bases between. The CDR3 DNA reads as TGCAGTGCCACCCTGCCATCAGGAAAGACCCAGTACTTC. It codes for CSATLPSGKTQYF.

This clonotype appeared many times. The chain joins TRBV3-1 to TRBJ1-5; D ambiguous. This CDR3 comprises 13 residues. Germline V gene data show CDR1 as LGHDT and CDR2 as YNNKEL (reference sequence). Trimming took 3 bases from V and 7 from J, leaving 10 bases between them. The CDR3 here is CASSQVDGQPQHF. As DNA, the CDR3 is TGTGCCAGCAGCCAGGTCGACGGGCAGCCCCAGCATTTT.

There are many counts of this clonotype. The CDR3 loop is CASSGKLGYRPASGANVLTF. CDR3 sequence (DNA): TGTGCCAGCAGTGGAAAACTCGGTTATCGACCCGCCTCTGGGGCCAACGTCCTGACTTTC. The chain has TRBV6-1 and TRBJ2-6; D not resolved. Per germline, CDR1 MNHNS and CDR2 SASEGT. The germline V and J ends were trimmed by 4 bases and 0 bases, with 22 bases remaining between them. There are 20 residues in the CDR3.

This clonotype is deemed medium-sized. This chain links TRBV29-1 with TRBJ2-2; D might be TRBD1 (5 bases). The V gene lost 5 bases and the J gene lost 7 bases, with 17 bases spanning the gap. Germline CDR1 and CDR2: SQVTM and ANQGSEA. The CDR3 contains 14 residues. The CDR3 loop reads CSVSGARAVGELFF. The CDR3 bases are TGCAGCGTTTCCGGCGCCAGGGCGGTCGGGGAGCTGTTTTTT.

There are many counts of this clonotype. The rearrangement joins TRBV7-9 to TRBJ1-1; the match to TRBD1 covers 9 bases. CDR1 and CDR2 (germline): SEHNR, FQNEAQ (reference sequence). Trimming at V came to 5 bases and at J to 8 bases, leaving 6 bases not matched to a gene. The CDR3 totals 13 residues. CDR3 in amino acids: CASSVDRGLEAFF. The DNA for the CDR3 is TGTGCCAGCAGCGTTGACAGGGGGTTGGAAGCTTTCTTT.

CDR3 residues: CASSPGLAGGDTQYF. The CDR3 bases are TGTGCCAGCAGCCCGGGACTAGCGGGAGGCGATACGCAGTATTTT. The V and J genes are TRBV7-6 and TRBJ2-3, with 15 bases that match TRBD2. The germline V gene encodes CDR1 SGHVS and CDR2 FNYEAQ. The trim removed 5 bases at V and 6 bases at J, leaving 3 bases unmatched. This CDR3 spans 15 amino acids.

This clonotype has ten or more counts. The chain joins TRBV7-8 to TRBJ1-3; D remains unclear. V was shortened by 1 base and J by 0 bases, with 10 bases between the two germline ends. The CDR3 length is 16 residues. From germline, CDR1 is SGHVS and CDR2 FQNEAQ. The CDR3 region has the DNA TGTGCCAGCAGCTTAGGATTGGCTTACTCTGGAAACACCATATATTTT. This translates into CASSLGLAYSGNTIYF.

This clonotype showed up many times. CDR3 sequence: CASSVLAGGEGDTQYF. Written as DNA, the CDR3 is TGTGCCAGCAGCGTACTAGCGGGAGGTGAAGGAGATACGCAGTATTTT. The chain has TRBV9 and TRBJ2-3; 11 bases line up with TRBD2. Germline loops: CDR1 SGDLS, CDR2 YYNGEE. The CDR3 is 16 residues long. Trimming removed 1 base from V and 5 bases from J; junction bases left unmatched: 6.

This clonotype is judged medium-sized. V gene TRBV7-6 combines with J gene TRBJ2-1; D is undetermined. This CDR3 is 15 amino acids long. The germline CDR1 and CDR2 sequences are SGHVS and FNYEAQ. V lost 1 base and J lost 0, with 7 bases in between. CDR3 residues: CASSLVLSSYNEQFF. The CDR3 bases are TGTGCCAGCAGCTTAGTTTTGAGCTCCTACAATGAGCAGTTCTTC.

This clonotype is classed as medium-sized (0.01 to 0.1%). The gene calls are TRBV20-1 and TRBJ1-5, with D unclear. Germline V gene data show CDR1 as DFQATT and CDR2 as SNEGSKA (reference sequence). Trimming removed 6 bases from V and 7 bases from J, with 19 bases in between. The length of the CDR3 is 14 residues. CDR3 sequence (DNA): TGCAGTGCCGCACCGGACGGTCAGTGGCAGCCCCAGCATTTT. Residues: CSAAPDGQWQPQHF.

Turning to this clonotype: This may arise from a read error, as a much more abundant clone is one base away. This chain links TRBV12-3 or TRBV12-4 with TRBJ1-6, with TRBD1 matching 7 bases. The CDR3 runs 16 residues. With V trimmed by 7 bases and J by 4 bases, 10 bases remained unmatched. This chain's CDR3 is CASTLNRGGYNSPLHF. For the CDR3, the DNA is TGTGCCAGCACCCTCAACAGGGGAGGTTATAATTCACCCCTCCACTTT.

In its sample, this clonotype was seen a few times. The chain recombines TRBV20-1 with TRBJ2-3, with 10 bases aligning to TRBD2. Germline CDR1 is DFQATT and CDR2 is SNEGSKA (reference sequence). There are 15 residues in the CDR3. Unmatched junction bases numbered 7, after V lost 1 base and J lost 6 bases. The CDR3 sequence is CSARVGRTSGDTQYF. In DNA, the CDR3 is TGCAGTGCTAGAGTGGGCAGGACTAGCGGCGATACGCAGTATTTT.

In this sample, this clonotype turned up many times. The J gene is TRBJ2-1, the V gene TRBV29-1; D is perhaps TRBD1 or TRBD2 (5 bases each). CDR3 length equals 17 residues. Germline lookup yields CDR1 SQVTM and CDR2 ANQGSEA. V dropped 7 bases and J dropped 6 bases, with 28 bases sitting between them. The CDR3 here is CSAWTGVYLGTVNEQFF. The CDR3 nucleotides read TGCAGCGCCTGGACCGGAGTTTACCTCGGGACCGTCAATGAGCAGTTCTTC.

This clonotype was seen ten or more times. This chain links TRBV5-1 with TRBJ2-7; possible D gene TRBD1, 5 bases. CDR1 and CDR2 (germline): SGHRS, YFSETQ. This CDR3 is 15 amino acids long. V was pared by 1 base and J by 5 bases, with 16 bases between. The CDR3 reads CASSLLVALDNEQYF. The CDR3 nucleotides are TGCGCCAGCAGCTTGTTGGTGGCACTGGACAACGAGCAGTACTTC.

There are a few counts of this clonotype. The rearrangement joins TRBV12-3 or TRBV12-4 to TRBJ1-5, with D uncertain. This CDR3 has 13 amino acids. V shed 3 bases and J shed 5 bases, with 8 bases lying between them. The chain's CDR3 is CASSFPPDQPQHF. CDR3 DNA sequence: TGTGCCAGCAGTTTCCCCCCCGATCAGCCCCAGCATTTT.

The sample holds many counts of this clonotype. The rearrangement uses TRBV5-4 and TRBJ2-5, with 14 nucleotides matching TRBD2. The J segment lost 5 bases and the V segment lost 4 bases, leaving 4 bases of the junction unmatched. CDR1 is SGHNT, CDR2 YYREEE, per germline (reference sequence). The CDR3 extends over 15 amino acids. DNA for the CDR3: TGTGCCAGCAGCCGTCGGACTAGCGGGGGGGAGACCCAGTACTTC. Its translation: CASSRRTSGGETQYF.

This clonotype has just a few counts. The rearrangement links TRBV12-3 or TRBV12-4 to TRBJ2-2; D gene ambiguous. CDR3 length: 14 amino acids. V lost 1 base, J lost 9 bases, and 12 bases lay in between. The CDR3 is CASSLDSLKRELFF. The CDR3 DNA follows: TGTGCCAGCAGTTTAGATTCCCTTAAGAGGGAGCTGTTTTTT.

This chain uses TRBV5-1 with TRBJ2-7; maybe TRBD2 (5 bases). The CDR3 loop spans 14 amino acids. Trimming stripped 2 bases from V and 3 bases from J, with 12 bases between. Germline V lookup: CDR1 SGHRS, CDR2 YFSETQ. This CDR3 is CASSFSGVGYEQYF. The CDR3, as DNA: TGCGCCAGCAGCTTTTCCGGGGTAGGCTACGAGCAGTACTTC.

Note on this clonotype: This may come from a read error, since a much larger clone is one base off. This rearrangement joins TRBV5-8 to TRBJ1-6; a weak D match, TRBD1 (5 bases). Germline V gene data show CDR1 as SGHTS and CDR2 as YDEGEE. CDR3 size: 16 residues. The CDR3 DNA is TGTGCCGGCAGCGCCGCCGGGACCGTGTATAATTCACCCCTCCACTTT. It codes for CAGSAAGTVYNSPLHF.

Relative to its sample, this clonotype is medium-sized (0.01 to 0.1%). The rearrangement joins TRBV7-6 to TRBJ2-2; D may be TRBD2 (6 bases). The V gene lost 0 bases and the J gene lost 1 base, with 18 bases spanning the gap. This CDR3 is 19 amino acids long. From germline, CDR1 is SGHVS and CDR2 FNYEAQ. CDR3 protein: CASSLAIYLAGQNTGELFF. The CDR3 DNA reads as TGTGCCAGCAGCTTAGCGATCTATTTGGCGGGGCAGAACACCGGGGAGCTGTTTTTT. Based on the CDR3 plus reference TRBV7-6 and TRBJ2-2, the full variable domain is GAGVSQSPRYKVTKRGQDVALRCDPISGHVSLYWYRQALGQGPEFLTYFNYEAQQDKSGLPNDRFSAERPEGSISTLTIQRTEQRDSAMYRCASSLAIYLAGQNTGELFFGEGSRLTVL.

The genes are TRBV20-1 and TRBJ2-3; D may be TRBD2 (7 bases). The CDR3 contains 15 residues. Between the trimmed V and J ends, which lost 6 bases and 2 bases, there was a span of 18 bases. CDR1 and CDR2 from the germline V gene are DFQATT and SNEGSKA (reference sequence). CDR3 sequence: CSAGGGESPTDTQYF. CDR3 in DNA: TGCAGTGCAGGGGGGGGAGAGTCCCCCACAGATACGCAGTATTTT.

This clonotype was seen once. A read error may be the cause here, since a much bigger clone is one base away. The chain recombines TRBV4-3 with TRBJ2-3; TRBD2 agrees at 10 bases. V dropped 1 base and J dropped 6; count of bases not matched to a gene: 10. The CDR3 is 17 residues long. Germline assignment: CDR1 LGHNA and CDR2 YSLEER. The CDR3 DNA follows: TGCGCCAGCAGCCAAGCCGGGACTAGCGAACCTTCTGATACGCAGTATTTT. As protein: CASSQAGTSEPSDTQYF.

In its sample, this clonotype was seen many times. The chain employs TRBV6-1 and TRBJ2-1, with D uncertain. The length of the CDR3 is 14 residues. V was clipped by 6 bases and J by 9 bases, with 18 bases between them. Germline CDR1 is MNHNS and CDR2 is SASEGT. Written as DNA, the CDR3 is TGTGCCAGCAGGGGCCACACAGAAGCCGCTGAGCAGTTCTTC. Encoded protein: CASRGHTEAAEQFF.

This clonotype was seen more than once but under ten times. The V gene is TRBV9, the J gene TRBJ1-6; 7 bases fit TRBD1. V lost 4 bases and J lost 13; bases outside the gene matches: 8. There are 13 residues in the CDR3. Germline V gene sequence: CDR1 SGDLS, CDR2 YYNGEE. CDR3 bases: TGTGCCAGCAGCCCAGGGGGGGTCCCCCCCCTCCACTTT. It is translated as CASSPGGVPPLHF.

The chain couples TRBV7-2 to TRBJ2-5; the D is unclear. The germline gives CDR1 SGHTA, CDR2 FQGNSA. The CDR3 is 11 residues long. CDR3 amino acids: CDNSVTEPQYF. As DNA, the CDR3 is TGTGACAACAGCGTTACCGAGCCCCAGTACTTC.

This clonotype has ten or more counts. The rearrangement links TRBV19 to TRBJ1-2, with 11 bases matching TRBD1. This CDR3 has 13 residues. The germline gives CDR1 LNHDA, CDR2 SQIVND (reference sequence). Trimming cost V 6 bases and J 6 bases; bases outside gene matches: 3. This CDR3 is CASRMDRGHGYTF. CDR3 coding DNA: TGTGCCAGTAGGATGGACAGGGGGCATGGCTACACCTTC.

In this sample, this clonotype turned up many times. This chain uses TRBV27 with TRBJ2-1, with D uncertain. CDR1 and CDR2 from the germline V gene are MNHEY and SMNVEV (reference sequence). V lost 3 bases, J lost 9 bases, and 15 bases lay in between. The CDR3 runs to 14 residues. CDR3 loop: CASSFGSSMGEQFF. The CDR3 DNA reads TGTGCCAGCAGTTTTGGCAGTTCTATGGGTGAGCAGTTCTTC.